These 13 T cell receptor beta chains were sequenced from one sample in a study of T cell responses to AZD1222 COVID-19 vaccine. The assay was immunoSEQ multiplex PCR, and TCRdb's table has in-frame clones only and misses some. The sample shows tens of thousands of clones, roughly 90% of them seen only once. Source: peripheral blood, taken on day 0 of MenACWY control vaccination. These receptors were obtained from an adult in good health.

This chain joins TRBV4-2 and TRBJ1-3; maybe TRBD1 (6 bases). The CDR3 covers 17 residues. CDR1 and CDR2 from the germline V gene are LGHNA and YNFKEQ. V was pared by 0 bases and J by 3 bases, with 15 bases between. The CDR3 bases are TGTGCCAGCAGCCAAGATTTCCCACAGGGTGTTGGAAACACCATATATTTT. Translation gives CASSQDFPQGVGNTIYF.

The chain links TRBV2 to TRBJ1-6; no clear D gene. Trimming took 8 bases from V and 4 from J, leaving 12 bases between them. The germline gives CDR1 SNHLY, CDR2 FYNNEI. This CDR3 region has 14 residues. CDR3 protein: CASVTPSYNSPLHF. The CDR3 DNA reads TGTGCCAGCGTTACTCCTTCGTATAATTCACCCCTCCACTTT.

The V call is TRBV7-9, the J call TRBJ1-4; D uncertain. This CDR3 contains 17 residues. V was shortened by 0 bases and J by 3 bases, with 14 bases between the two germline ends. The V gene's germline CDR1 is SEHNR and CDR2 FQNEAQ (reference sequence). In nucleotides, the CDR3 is TGTGCCAGCAGCTTAGCATCCGGTGCCGGAGCTAATGAAAAACTGTTTTTT. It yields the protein CASSLASGAGANEKLFF.

The DNA for the CDR3 is TGTGCCTGCTCGGGACTCCCGGAGGGTGAGCAGTTCTTC. This codes for CACSGLPEGEQFF. The rearrangement joins TRBV30 to TRBJ2-1; D perhaps matches TRBD2 (6 bases). Germline CDR1 is GTSNPN and CDR2 is SVGIG (reference sequence). This CDR3 is 13 amino acids long. Trimming removed 6 bases at V and 9 bases at J, with 18 bases between.

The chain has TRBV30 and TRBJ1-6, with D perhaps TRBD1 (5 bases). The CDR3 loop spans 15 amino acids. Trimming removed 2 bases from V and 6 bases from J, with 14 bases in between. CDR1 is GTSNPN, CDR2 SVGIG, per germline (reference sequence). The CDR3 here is CAWSTLGTINSPLHF. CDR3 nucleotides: TGTGCCTGGAGTACCCTAGGGACTATTAATTCACCCCTCCACTTT.

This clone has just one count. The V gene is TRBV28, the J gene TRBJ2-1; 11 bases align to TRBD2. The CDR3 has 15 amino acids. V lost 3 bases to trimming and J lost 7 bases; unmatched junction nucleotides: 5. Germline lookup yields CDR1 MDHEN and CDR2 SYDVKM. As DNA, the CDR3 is TGTGCCAGCAGTTTTGGTAGCGGGGGGGCGAATGAGCAGTTCTTC. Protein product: CASSFGSGGANEQFF. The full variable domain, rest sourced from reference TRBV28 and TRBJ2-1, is DVKVTQSSRYLVKRTGEKVFLECVQDMDHENMFWYRQDPGLGLRLIYFSYDVKMKEKGDIPEGYSVSREKKERFSLILESASTNQTSMYLCASSFGSGGANEQFFGPGTRLTVL.

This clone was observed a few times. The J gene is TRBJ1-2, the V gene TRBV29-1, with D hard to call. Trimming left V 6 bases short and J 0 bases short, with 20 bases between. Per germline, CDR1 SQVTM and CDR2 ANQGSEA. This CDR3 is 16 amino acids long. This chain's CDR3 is CSVRRKRDTANYGYTF. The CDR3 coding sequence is TGCAGCGTCCGGAGAAAGCGGGATACGGCTAACTATGGCTACACCTTC.

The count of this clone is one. CDR3 DNA sequence: TGTGCCAGCACCTTACTGGGACAGGGTTACAATGAGCAGTTCTTC. Translated, it gives CASTLLGQGYNEQFF. The gene calls are TRBV6-5 and TRBJ2-1; 9 bases map to TRBD1. Trimming cost V 7 bases and J 4 bases; bases outside gene matches: 8. From germline, CDR1 is MNHEY and CDR2 SVGAGI. This CDR3 is built from 15 residues.

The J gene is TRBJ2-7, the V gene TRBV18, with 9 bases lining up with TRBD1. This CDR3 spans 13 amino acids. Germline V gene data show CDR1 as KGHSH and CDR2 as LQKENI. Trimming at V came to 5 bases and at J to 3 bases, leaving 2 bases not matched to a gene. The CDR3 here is CASSTTGGYEQYF. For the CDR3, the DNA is TGTGCCAGCTCAACGACAGGGGGCTACGAGCAGTACTTC.

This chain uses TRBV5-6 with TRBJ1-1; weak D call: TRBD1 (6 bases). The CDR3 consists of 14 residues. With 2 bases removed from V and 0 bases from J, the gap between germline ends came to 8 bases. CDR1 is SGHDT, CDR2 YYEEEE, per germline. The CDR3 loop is CASSFGGVNTEAFF. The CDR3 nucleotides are TGTGCCAGCAGCTTCGGGGGCGTGAACACTGAAGCTTTCTTT. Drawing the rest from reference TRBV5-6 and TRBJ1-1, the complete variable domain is DAGVTQSPTHLIKTRGQQVTLRCSPKSGHDTVSWYQQALGQGPQFIFQYYEEEERQRGNFPDRFSGHQFPNYSSELNVNALLLGDSALYLCASSFGGVNTEAFFGQGTRLTVV.

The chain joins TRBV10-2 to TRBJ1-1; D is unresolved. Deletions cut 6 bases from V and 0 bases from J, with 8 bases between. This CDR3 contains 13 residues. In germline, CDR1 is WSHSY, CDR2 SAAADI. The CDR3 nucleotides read TGCGCCAGCAGGGACCGATTGAACACTGAAGCTTTCTTT. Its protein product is CASRDRLNTEAFF.

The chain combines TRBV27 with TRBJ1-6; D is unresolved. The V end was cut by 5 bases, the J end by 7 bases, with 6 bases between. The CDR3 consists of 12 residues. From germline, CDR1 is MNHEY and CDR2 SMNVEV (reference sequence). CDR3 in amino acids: CASSPINSPLHF. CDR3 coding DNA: TGTGCCAGCAGTCCTATAAATTCACCCCTCCACTTT.

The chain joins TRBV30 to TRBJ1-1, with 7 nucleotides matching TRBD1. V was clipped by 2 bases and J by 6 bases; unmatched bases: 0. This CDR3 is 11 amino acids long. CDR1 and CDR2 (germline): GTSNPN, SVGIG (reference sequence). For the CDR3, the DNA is TGTGCCTGGAGTACAGGGGCTGAAGCTTTCTTT. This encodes CAWSTGAEAFF. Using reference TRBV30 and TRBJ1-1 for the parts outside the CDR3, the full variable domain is SQTIHQWPATLVQPVGSPLSLECTVEGTSNPNLYWYRQAAGRGLQLLFYSVGIGQISSEVPQNLSASRPQDRQFILSSKKLLLSDSGFYLCAWSTGAEAFFGQGTRLTVV.